The 3 T cell receptor beta chains below come from one sample, sequenced in a study of OX40 agonist ivuxolimab in advanced cancers. TCRdb keeps only in-frame clones here, not all; method: immunoSEQ multiplex PCR. Here the sample spans 35,000 to 40,000 clones, around 80% being singletons. The input for sequencing was CD4+ or CD8+ T cells sorted from blood, taken in a trial of the OX40 agonist ivuxolimab. The source is an adult with an advanced solid tumor such as melanoma, head and neck, liver or kidney cancer.

The chain employs TRBV11-2 and TRBJ1-3; D is unclear. The V gene lost 3 bases and the J gene lost 2 bases, with 17 bases spanning the gap. The CDR3 is 17 amino acids. Germline V gene lookup returns CDR1 SGHAT and CDR2 FQNNGV. The CDR3 loop reads CASSFDHNSSPGNTIYF. CDR3 nucleotide sequence: TGTGCCAGCAGCTTCGACCACAACTCAAGCCCTGGAAACACCATATATTTT.

The V call is TRBV9, the J call TRBJ1-2; D gene uncertain. This CDR3 is built from 12 residues. Germline V CDR1 and CDR2: SGDLS, YYNGEE. Trimming shortened V by 5 bases and J by 8 bases, and 13 bases separated the two germline ends. CDR3 sequence reads: CASSARGWGYTF. The CDR3 bases are TGTGCCAGCAGTGCACGGGGATGGGGCTACACCTTC.

This chain uses TRBV4-2 with TRBJ2-1, with 7 bases that match TRBD1. The CDR3 consists of 16 residues. Trimming took 3 bases from V and 2 from J; bases not matched to a gene: 7. Per the germline V gene, CDR1 is LGHNA and CDR2 is YNFKEQ. CDR3 sequence: CASSHSTGQTYNEQFF. The CDR3 DNA follows: TGTGCCAGCAGCCATAGTACGGGACAGACCTACAATGAGCAGTTCTTC.